Listed here are 17 T cell receptor beta chains from one sample, sequenced in a study of blood T cell repertoires in COVID-19. Clones were read by immunoSEQ multiplex PCR, and TCRdb kept only the in-frame ones, dropping some. Among 150,000 to 190,000 clones listed, 80% to 90% were seen once. Sequenced sample: peripheral blood. These receptors were obtained from a woman between 45 and 60 years old with acute or convalescent COVID-19.

The rearrangement joins TRBV9 to TRBJ2-5; 9 nucleotides match TRBD2. CDR3 size: 16 residues. The V and J ends lost 4 bases and 2 bases, in that order; junction bases with no gene match: 9. Germline values: CDR1 SGDLS, CDR2 YYNGEE. The CDR3 nucleotides read TGTGCCAGCAGCCCCCGGGGTAGCGGGAGTCAAGAGACCCAGTACTTC. Encoded protein: CASSPRGSGSQETQYF.

This chain connects TRBV11-2 to TRBJ2-5; a possible D gene is TRBD1 (6 bases). The CDR3 sequence is 17 residues long. Per the germline V gene, CDR1 is SGHAT and CDR2 is FQNNGV. Trimming pared 7 bases from V and 5 bases from J, leaving 26 bases between. The DNA of the CDR3 is TGTGCCAGCATCGATTCGTGGGGGCGTGGGGCTGGGGAGACCCAGTACTTC. Amino acid sequence: CASIDSWGRGAGETQYF.

A note on this clone: Other DNA variants within this sample encode the same CDR3. The CDR3 DNA reads TGTGCCAGCTCACTGGGAGGGACAGATACGCAGTATTTT. Its translation is CASSLGGTDTQYF. The chain couples TRBV18 to TRBJ2-3, with 7 positions matching TRBD2. The CDR3 sequence is 13 residues long. V lost 4 bases, J lost 3 bases, and 1 base stayed unmatched. CDR1 and CDR2 from the germline V gene are KGHSH and LQKENI.

The V and J genes are TRBV7-8 and TRBJ2-1; 7 bases map to TRBD2. V lost 1 base and J lost 4; bases outside the gene matches: 13. The germline CDR1 and CDR2 sequences are SGHVS and FQNEAQ. The CDR3 consists of 18 residues. CDR3 DNA: TGTGCCAGCAGCTTAGTCAGTAGCGGGCACTCTTTTTACAATGAGCAGTTCTTC. Its protein product is CASSLVSSGHSFYNEQFF.

This chain joins TRBV27 and TRBJ1-4; D is unresolved. Trimming shortened V by 1 base and J by 0 bases, and 21 bases separated the two germline ends. Germline CDR1 and CDR2: MNHEY and SMNVEV (reference sequence). CDR3 size: 20 residues. The DNA of the CDR3 is TGTGCCAGCAGTTTATTGCTTTCTCGAGGCGGGAGTGCAACTAATGAAAAACTGTTTTTT. It specifies CASSLLLSRGGSATNEKLFF.

This clone turned up a few times. The chain has TRBV6-2 or TRBV6-3 and TRBJ2-7, with D possibly being TRBD2 (5 bases). Germline lookup yields CDR1 MNHEY and CDR2 SVGEGT. V lost 2 bases and J 0 bases, leaving 11 bases between the germline ends. The CDR3 spans 15 residues. CDR3 residues: CASSYGSESSYEQYF. The CDR3 nucleotides read TGTGCCAGCAGTTACGGGAGCGAAAGCTCCTACGAGCAGTACTTC.

V gene TRBV5-6 combines with J gene TRBJ2-3; 8 nucleotides align to TRBD2. This CDR3 is built from 15 residues. Germline V lookup: CDR1 SGHDT, CDR2 YYEEEE. V shed 4 bases and J 1 base; nucleotides not matched to a gene: 5. CDR3 residues: CASSGGSGGTDTQYF. For the CDR3, the DNA is TGTGCCAGCAGCGGAGGTAGCGGGGGCACAGATACGCAGTATTTT.

The genes are TRBV19 and TRBJ1-4, with 8 nucleotides matching TRBD1. CDR1 and CDR2 from the germline V gene are LNHDA and SQIVND (reference sequence). Unmatched junction bases numbered 6, after V lost 8 bases and J lost 7 bases. The CDR3 covers 13 residues. CDR3 residues: CASSQGGFEKLFF. The CDR3 nucleotides are TGTGCCAGTTCACAGGGGGGTTTTGAAAAACTGTTTTTT.

The CDR3 sequence is CASSPGTLRSTDTQYF. The CDR3, as DNA: TGTGCCAGCAGCCCGGGGACTCTACGAAGCACAGATACGCAGTATTTT. The V call is TRBV7-2, the J call TRBJ2-3, with a tentative D call TRBD2 (6 bases). Trimming pared 5 bases from V and 0 bases from J, leaving 15 bases between. CDR1 is SGHTA and CDR2 is FQGNSA in the germline V gene. The CDR3 covers 16 residues.

The rearrangement uses TRBV5-1 and TRBJ2-1; D might be TRBD1 (5 bases). The CDR3 is made up of 12 amino acids. CDR1 and CDR2 (germline): SGHRS, YFSETQ. Trimming stripped 4 bases from V and 8 bases from J, with 10 bases between. Here the CDR3 reads CASSGAFDEQFF. The DNA for the CDR3 is TGCGCCAGCAGCGGGGCGTTCGATGAGCAGTTCTTC.

CDR3 sequence: CASSSRGTGWDETQYF. The CDR3 nucleotides are TGTGCCAGCAGCTCCCGGGGGACAGGGTGGGATGAGACCCAGTACTTC. V is TRBV5-6 and J is TRBJ2-5; 9 bases line up with TRBD1. Looked up from germline, CDR1 is SGHDT and CDR2 is YYEEEE. The CDR3 runs to 16 residues. Germline trimming cut 3 bases from V and 5 bases from J; bases unmatched to any gene: 11.

The chain combines TRBV23-1 with TRBJ1-3, with a possible D match to TRBD1 (6 bases). TRBV23-1 is recorded as an ORF, its role being uncertain. The V end lost 8 bases, the J end lost 0 bases, and 17 bases lay between the germline ends. The length of the CDR3 is 16 residues. CDR3 in amino acids: CASPGGRRISGNTIYF. The CDR3 DNA sequence: TGCGCCAGCCCGGGGGGGCGAAGGATCTCTGGAAACACCATATATTTT.

The gene calls are TRBV5-1 and TRBJ1-2; D remains unclear. The germline gives CDR1 SGHRS, CDR2 YFSETQ. The CDR3 has 11 amino acids. V dropped 1 base and J dropped 10 bases, with 8 bases sitting between them. In DNA form, the CDR3 reads TGCGCCAGCAGCTTGAAAGACACCTACACCTTC. Its protein product is CASSLKDTYTF. Full variable domain (rest looked up from reference TRBV5-1 and TRBJ1-2): KAGVTQTPRYLIKTRGQQVTLSCSPISGHRSVSWYQQTPGQGLQFLFEYFSETQRNKGNFPGRFSGRQFSNSRSEMNVSTLELGDSALYLCASSLKDTYTFGSGTRLTVV.

The rearrangement links TRBV30 to TRBJ1-5; no definite D call. The V gene lost 3 bases and the J gene lost 5 bases, with 11 bases spanning the gap. The CDR3 is 13 residues long. The germline gives CDR1 GTSNPN, CDR2 SVGIG (reference sequence). CDR3 residues: CAWSPGSDQPQHF. The CDR3 bases are TGTGCCTGGAGCCCAGGCTCCGATCAGCCCCAGCATTTT.

The CDR3 protein is CASSPNLAGGGTDTQYF. The CDR3 DNA follows: TGTGCCAGCAGCCCGAACCTAGCGGGGGGGGGCACAGATACGCAGTATTTT. J is TRBJ2-3 and V is TRBV9, with 12 bases lining up with TRBD2. The ends lost 4 bases at V and 1 base at J; junction bases unmatched: 7. The CDR3 loop spans 17 amino acids. Germline lookup yields CDR1 SGDLS and CDR2 YYNGEE.

This clone was observed once. The chain has TRBV2 and TRBJ2-2, with 10 nucleotides matching TRBD1. The CDR3 runs 14 residues. Per germline, CDR1 SNHLY and CDR2 FYNNEI. V was pared by 5 bases and J by 7 bases, with 4 bases of the junction left unmatched. CDR3 amino acids: CASSRGTGVGELFF. The CDR3 DNA is TGTGCCAGCAGTCGTGGGACAGGGGTCGGGGAGCTGTTTTTT.

The V and J genes are TRBV19 and TRBJ1-5; D perhaps matches TRBD1 (5 bases). V was pared by 10 bases and J by 9 bases, with 22 bases between. Germline V gene sequence: CDR1 LNHDA, CDR2 SQIVND (reference sequence). This CDR3 is built from 14 residues. The CDR3 DNA reads TGTGCCATCCCGCGGGACTCTTCGTCTTGGCCCCAGCATTTT. It is translated as CAIPRDSSSWPQHF.